Following are 8 T cell receptor beta chains from one sample sequenced in a study of cytomegalovirus exposure and HLA in healthy donors. Clones were read by immunoSEQ multiplex PCR, and TCRdb kept only the in-frame ones, dropping some. The data show roughly 250,000 clones, approximately 87% seen once. Sequenced material: PBMCs. The origin of the receptors is a man younger than 30 in good health and CMV-seronegative.

For the CDR3, the DNA is TGTGCCAGCAGTATCTCGACAGGGGTAGGGGAAAAACTGTTTTTT. Its protein product is CASSISTGVGEKLFF. This chain connects TRBV28 to TRBJ1-4, with TRBD1 matching over 8 bases. CDR1 MDHEN and CDR2 SYDVKM come from the germline V gene. The J segment lost 8 bases and the V segment lost 5 bases, leaving 10 bases of the junction unmatched. The CDR3 has 15 amino acids.

The chain is built from TRBV5-4 and TRBJ2-6; 7 bases are a match to TRBD1. After removal of 4 bases from V and 0 bases from J, the junction contained 7 bases not matched to a gene. Germline values: CDR1 SGHNT, CDR2 YYREEE (reference sequence). CDR3 length: 17 amino acids. As DNA, the CDR3 is TGTGCCAGCAGCCGACAGGGTATTAGCTCTGGGGCCAACGTCCTGACTTTC. Amino acid sequence: CASSRQGISSGANVLTF.

There are a few counts of this clone. This rearrangement joins TRBV25-1 to TRBJ1-1; D ambiguous. Looked up from germline, CDR1 is MGHDK and CDR2 is SYGVNS. Deletions cut 5 bases from V and 11 bases from J, with 12 bases between. The CDR3 has 11 amino acids. The CDR3 reads CASSYLERAFF. CDR3 in DNA: TGTGCCAGCAGTTACCTCGAGCGGGCTTTCTTT.

This clone appeared once. The chain couples TRBV6-6 to TRBJ2-3; D not certain. Trimming removed 8 bases at V and 3 bases at J, with 15 bases between. This CDR3 is 14 amino acids long. Germline CDR1 is MNHNY and CDR2 is SVGAGI (reference sequence). CDR3 region: CASQVLGPTDTQYF. CDR3 nucleotide sequence: TGTGCCAGCCAGGTTCTGGGCCCAACAGATACGCAGTATTTT.

The rearrangement joins TRBV27 to TRBJ1-1; 7 bases fit TRBD1. The length of the CDR3 is 15 residues. Looked up from germline, CDR1 is MNHEY and CDR2 is SMNVEV (reference sequence). V was pared by 1 base and J by 7 bases, with 9 bases of the junction left unmatched. This CDR3 reads CASSLWKGAEGEAFF. The CDR3 region has the DNA TGTGCCAGCAGTTTATGGAAGGGGGCCGAAGGTGAAGCTTTCTTT.

The rearrangement uses TRBV28 and TRBJ1-6, with 9 bases fitting TRBD1. With V trimmed by 4 bases and J by 9 bases, 7 bases remained unmatched. Germline V gene data show CDR1 as MDHEN and CDR2 as SYDVKM. The CDR3 is 15 residues long. The CDR3 DNA reads as TGTGCCAGCAGTTGGGGGACAGGGTCGTTTTCACCCCTCCACTTT. Encoded protein: CASSWGTGSFSPLHF.

The chain joins TRBV4-3 to TRBJ2-7; 7 positions agree with TRBD2. V lost 1 base, J lost 3 bases, and 3 bases stayed unmatched. CDR3 length: 14 residues. From germline, CDR1 is LGHNA and CDR2 YSLEER. CDR3 DNA sequence: TGCGCCAGCAGCCAAGCCGGGGGGAGCTACGAGCAGTACTTC. Encoded protein: CASSQAGGSYEQYF.

This chain links TRBV7-7 with TRBJ2-3; 7 nucleotides align to TRBD1. The CDR3 has 14 amino acids. Unmatched junction bases numbered 4, after V lost 5 bases and J lost 2 bases. Per germline, CDR1 SSHAT and CDR2 FNYEAQ (reference sequence). CDR3 amino acids: CASSRGQPTDTQYF. The CDR3 DNA follows: TGTGCCAGCAGCCGGGGACAGCCCACAGATACGCAGTATTTT.